Listed below are T cell receptor beta chains from one sample, sequenced in a study of cytomegalovirus exposure and HLA in healthy donors. Clones were read by immunoSEQ multiplex PCR, and TCRdb kept only the in-frame ones, dropping some. The sample lists approximately 160,000 clones; about three fifths were seen once. Sequenced sample: PBMCs. These receptors all come from a woman aged 30 to 39 in good health and CMV-seropositive. CDR3s include the opening cysteine and the closing phenylalanine or tryptophan. D genes are given only for firm matches. Where a row states a size, it is once, few, many or the class of an expanded clone; other rows omit it.

DNA: TGTGCCAGCAGAGGGAAGGGACAAGTTTTTAATGAAAAACTGTTTTTT
CDR3: CASRGKGQVFNEKLFF
V: TRBV2
D: -
size: -
J: TRBJ1-4

DNA: TGTGCCAGCAGCCAGGGACAGGGACGCGAAAAACTGTTTTTT
CDR3: CASSQGQGREKLFF
V: TRBV4-2
D: TRBD1
size: -
J: TRBJ1-4

DNA: TGCGCCAGCAGCCAAGATAAGAGTTCCTTTCGCACAGATACGCAGTATTTT
CDR3: CASSQDKSSFRTDTQYF
V: TRBV4-1
D: -
size: -
J: TRBJ2-3

DNA: TGTGCCAGCAGTTTCGGACACAAGAACACTGAAGCTTTCTTT
CDR3: CASSFGHKNTEAFF
V: TRBV6-5
D: -
size: few
J: TRBJ1-1

DNA: TGTGCCACCAGCATCTATCAAAAAGAGACCCAGTACTTC
CDR3: CATSIYQKETQYF
V: TRBV15
D: -
size: once
J: TRBJ2-5

DNA: TGTGCCGGATCCTTACAGATGCGAGGCTACACCTTC
CDR3: CAGSLQMRGYTF
V: TRBV2
D: -
size: few
J: TRBJ1-2

DNA: TGCGCCAGCAGCTCCCCAGTGGGAGCGGGAGGGTACGGCGAGCAGTACTTC
CDR3: CASSSPVGAGGYGEQYF
V: TRBV5-1
D: TRBD2
size: -
J: TRBJ2-7

DNA: TGTGCCAGCAGCCCCGGGACTAGCGGGAGGTCCAATGAGCAGTTCTTC
CDR3: CASSPGTSGRSNEQFF
V: TRBV7-7
D: TRBD2
size: few
J: TRBJ2-1

DNA: TGTGCCAGCAGCTTCTCAGGACAGGGCGATTGGCCCCAGCATTTT
CDR3: CASSFSGQGDWPQHF
V: TRBV5-5
D: TRBD1
size: -
J: TRBJ1-5

DNA: TGTGCCAGCAGCCAAATCAAGGCAGGCGCTCTTTGGGCGGGAGGTAGAGAGACCCAGTACTTC
CDR3: CASSQIKAGALWAGGRETQYF
V: TRBV4-2
D: TRBD2
size: -
J: TRBJ2-5

DNA: TGTGCCAGCAGCCCCCCTCGGGGCTACGAGCAGTACTTC
CDR3: CASSPPRGYEQYF
V: TRBV5-6
D: -
size: -
J: TRBJ2-7

DNA: TGTGCCAGCAGCTTACTACAGGGAATCGCTGGAAACACCATATATTTT
CDR3: CASSLLQGIAGNTIYF
V: TRBV7-2
D: -
size: -
J: TRBJ1-3

DNA: TGTGCCTGGAGGCAGATGAACACTGAAGCTTTCTTT
CDR3: CAWRQMNTEAFF
V: TRBV30
D: -
size: -
J: TRBJ1-1

DNA: TGTGCCAGCTCACCCGCCGGGACAGAAAATGAAAAACTGTTTTTT
CDR3: CASSPAGTENEKLFF
V: TRBV18
D: TRBD1
size: -
J: TRBJ1-4

DNA: TGTGCCAGCAGCGTCGGGACAGGAGGCTACGAGCAGTACTTC
CDR3: CASSVGTGGYEQYF
V: TRBV13
D: TRBD1
size: -
J: TRBJ2-7

DNA: TGTGCCAGCAGCTCCGTTAGGACAGGCCGTGGCTACACCTTC
CDR3: CASSSVRTGRGYTF
V: TRBV11-2
D: TRBD1
size: -
J: TRBJ1-2

DNA: TGTGCCAGCAGCACGAACCAGGGACATAGCAATCAGCCCCAGCATTTT
CDR3: CASSTNQGHSNQPQHF
V: TRBV11-2
D: -
size: -
J: TRBJ1-5

DNA: TGTGCCAGCAAGGCAGGGAATGTATACGAGCAGTACTTC
CDR3: CASKAGNVYEQYF
V: TRBV2
D: -
size: -
J: TRBJ2-7

DNA: TGTGCCAGCAGGACCTTAGCGGGAGGCACCGGGGAGCTGTTTTTT
CDR3: CASRTLAGGTGELFF
V: TRBV2
D: TRBD2
size: -
J: TRBJ2-2

DNA: TGTGCCAGCAGCTTAGCGCCCGGACTAGGGAGAGATACGCAGTATTTT
CDR3: CASSLAPGLGRDTQYF
V: TRBV7-9
D: TRBD2
size: -
J: TRBJ2-3

DNA: TGTGCCAGCACCCTGGACAAAATCTCCTACGAGCAGTACTTC
CDR3: CASTLDKISYEQYF
V: TRBV11-2
D: -
size: -
J: TRBJ2-7

DNA: TGTGCCAGTAGCCAGGGGGGCTCTGGGGCCAACGTCCTGACTTTC
CDR3: CASSQGGSGANVLTF
V: TRBV19
D: -
size: -
J: TRBJ2-6

DNA: TGCGCCAGCAGCCAAGGGCAGGGTTTTGGCTACACCTTC
CDR3: CASSQGQGFGYTF
V: TRBV4-1
D: -
size: -
J: TRBJ1-2

DNA: TGCGCCAGCAGTGAACCTAGCGGGAGTGACGAGCAGTACTTC
CDR3: CASSEPSGSDEQYF
V: TRBV10-2
D: TRBD2
size: -
J: TRBJ2-7

DNA: TGTGCCAGCAGCAAACGGGGGAACACTGAAGCTTTCTTT
CDR3: CASSKRGNTEAFF
V: TRBV7-9
D: -
size: -
J: TRBJ1-1

DNA: TGTGCCAGCAGCTTATTTCAAGCTAGCACAGATACGCAGTATTTT
CDR3: CASSLFQASTDTQYF
V: TRBV11-3
D: -
size: -
J: TRBJ2-3

DNA: TGTGCCAGTAGTGTTGACAGGTTCTATACGCAGTATTTT
CDR3: CASSVDRFYTQYF
V: TRBV19
D: -
size: -
J: TRBJ2-3

DNA: TGTGCCAGCAGTTTATCGGGCGGACTGAAAGCTTTCTTT
CDR3: CASSLSGGLKAFF
V: TRBV28
D: -
size: -
J: TRBJ1-1

DNA: TGTGCCAGCACAGGGACGGGAGGGCCAGATACGCAGTATTTT
CDR3: CASTGTGGPDTQYF
V: TRBV2
D: TRBD2
size: -
J: TRBJ2-3

DNA: TGCGCCAGCAGCTTCGACAGGGGGCTTGGAAACACCATATATTTT
CDR3: CASSFDRGLGNTIYF
V: TRBV5-1
D: TRBD1
size: -
J: TRBJ1-3

DNA: TGTGCCAGCAGCTTAGTTGGTAGCGGGAGTCAGAACGAGCAGTACTTC
CDR3: CASSLVGSGSQNEQYF
V: TRBV7-8
D: TRBD2
size: -
J: TRBJ2-7

DNA: TGTGCCAGCAGTTACTCGAGGAAGGGGGATTCACCCCTCCACTTT
CDR3: CASSYSRKGDSPLHF
V: TRBV6-5
D: -
size: -
J: TRBJ1-6

DNA: TGTGCCAGCAGCCCTAAGATTATGAACACTGAAGCTTTCTTT
CDR3: CASSPKIMNTEAFF
V: TRBV14
D: -
size: -
J: TRBJ1-1

DNA: TGTGCCAGCAGCGTAGGTGGACAGGTCTCCTACGAGCAGTACTTC
CDR3: CASSVGGQVSYEQYF
V: TRBV9
D: TRBD1
size: -
J: TRBJ2-7

DNA: TGTGCCAGCAGCTGGATGGAGACCGGGGAGCTGTTTTTT
CDR3: CASSWMETGELFF
V: TRBV5-4
D: -
size: -
J: TRBJ2-2

DNA: TGTGCCAGCAGCTTAGGGACAGGGGTTTCACCCCTCCACTTT
CDR3: CASSLGTGVSPLHF
V: TRBV7-9
D: TRBD1
size: few
J: TRBJ1-6

DNA: TGTGCCAGCACGTTCTTGAACACTGAAGCTTTCTTT
CDR3: CASTFLNTEAFF
V: TRBV6-1
D: -
size: few
J: TRBJ1-1

DNA: TGTGCCAGCAGTCCCCCCGGGGGGCAAGTTACCGAGCAGTACTTC
CDR3: CASSPPGGQVTEQYF
V: TRBV28
D: -
size: once
J: TRBJ2-7

DNA: TGCGCCAGCAGCCGTGGACTAGCGTCCTACAATGAGCAGTTCTTC
CDR3: CASSRGLASYNEQFF
V: TRBV5-1
D: TRBD2
size: -
J: TRBJ2-1

DNA: TGTGCCAGCAGTGCTGCACCAGCGAGCACTGAAGCTTTCTTT
CDR3: CASSAAPASTEAFF
V: TRBV6-5
D: -
size: -
J: TRBJ1-1

DNA: TGTGCCACCAGCAACGACAGGGGGCCTTCCGAGCAGTTCTTC
CDR3: CATSNDRGPSEQFF
V: TRBV15
D: TRBD1
size: -
J: TRBJ2-1

DNA: TGTGCCTGGAGTGTACTAGACCGCTGGAGCAACTATGGCTGCACCTTC
CDR3: CAWSVLDRWSNYGCTF
V: TRBV30
D: -
size: -
J: TRBJ1-2

DNA: TGTGCCAGCAGTTTAATGCCTAGCCCGAAACATTTCTACGAGCAGTACTTC
CDR3: CASSLMPSPKHFYEQYF
V: TRBV27
D: -
size: -
J: TRBJ2-7

DNA: TGTGCCAGCAGTCCCGACCTCGGGAGAGGCGATACGCAGTATTTT
CDR3: CASSPDLGRGDTQYF
V: TRBV2
D: -
size: -
J: TRBJ2-3

DNA: TGTGCCAGCTCAGGGGAGAATTCCTACGAGCAGTACTTC
CDR3: CASSGENSYEQYF
V: TRBV9
D: -
size: few
J: TRBJ2-7

DNA: TGTGCCAGCAGTTACTCGACTACGAGACCGGGTGGCTACACCTTC
CDR3: CASSYSTTRPGGYTF
V: TRBV6-6
D: -
size: -
J: TRBJ1-2

DNA: TGTGCCAGCAGCTCGACTAGCGGGAGCCACGAGCAGTACTTC
CDR3: CASSSTSGSHEQYF
V: TRBV11-2
D: TRBD2
size: -
J: TRBJ2-7

DNA: TGTGCCAGCAGCTTGGAGGGAGCAGCTTTCTTT
CDR3: CASSLEGAAFF
V: TRBV5-6
D: -
size: -
J: TRBJ1-1

DNA: TGTGCCAGCAGGCCAAGGACACCCAACACTGAAGCTTTCTTT
CDR3: CASRPRTPNTEAFF
V: TRBV27
D: -
size: -
J: TRBJ1-1